This T cell receptor (beta chain) was found in a study of T cell repertoires in cytomegalovirus infection (dated by TCRdb to the late 2010s). Turning to the overall study: Donor HLA type was relevant to the analysis, because carriage of CMV infection together with the matching HLA type was indicated by public TCR beta signatures. General conclusions and limits of the study: In both this cohort and an independent roughly 350-donor cohort, the cumulative frequency of public TCR beta family members distinguished carriers of CMV infection plus the relevant HLA type. In the ex vivo response, HLA-C-restricted CMV-specific TCR beta clonotypes were dominant, and in two of eight donors the single most frequent clonotype came from this HLA-C-restricted group.

This clonotype was seen at least ten times. Its specific antigen is unknown. No per-base quality is available; no much larger clone lies one base away. TCRdb lists the instrument as Illumina HiSeq 1500. The raw public reads went through TCRdb reprocessing: fastp at Q25, MiXCR clone calling, in-frame beta chains kept. Every CDR3 protein is listed once, alongside the most common genes and DNA of its rows. This sample holds some 300,000 distinct CDR3 sequences; under 20% were observed only once. The biggest ten clones account for around 12% of the sample. V is cut back by 1 base and J by 1 base, with 3 bases in the junction unmatched. CDR1 and CDR2, looked up from the germline V gene, are SGHTA and FQGNSA. The CDR3 covers 15 residues, taking in both the cysteine and the phenylalanine. The CDR3 DNA has 45 bases and is translated from base 1.

Sequences were obtained from PBMCs. The chain joins TRBV7-2 to TRBJ2-7; TRBD1 agrees with 8 junctional bases. The sequence derives from a human donor in good health (CMV status not recorded). Some clones in this sample may be carry-over from other donors' samples. The CDR3 region reads CASSLGTGWSYEQYF. The DNA reads as follows: TGTGCCAGCAGCTTAGGGACAGGGTGGTCCTACGAGCAGTACTTC.